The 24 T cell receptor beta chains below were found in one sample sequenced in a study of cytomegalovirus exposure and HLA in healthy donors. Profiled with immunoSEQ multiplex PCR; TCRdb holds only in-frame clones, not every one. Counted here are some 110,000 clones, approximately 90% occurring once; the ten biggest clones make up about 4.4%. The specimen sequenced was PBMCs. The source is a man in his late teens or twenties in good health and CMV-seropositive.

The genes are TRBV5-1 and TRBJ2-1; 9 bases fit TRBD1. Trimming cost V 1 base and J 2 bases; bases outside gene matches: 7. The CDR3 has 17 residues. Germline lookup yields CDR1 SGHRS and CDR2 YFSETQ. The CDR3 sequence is CASSLHRGRSTYNEQFF. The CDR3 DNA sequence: TGCGCCAGCAGCTTGCACAGGGGGCGTTCGACCTACAATGAGCAGTTCTTC.

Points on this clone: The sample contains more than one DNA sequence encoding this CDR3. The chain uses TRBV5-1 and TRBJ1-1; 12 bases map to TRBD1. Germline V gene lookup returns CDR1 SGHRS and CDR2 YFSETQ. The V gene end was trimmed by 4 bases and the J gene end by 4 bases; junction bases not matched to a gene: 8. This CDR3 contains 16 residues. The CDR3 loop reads CASSPGTGGAGTEAFF. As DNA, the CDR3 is TGCGCCAGCAGCCCGGGGACAGGGGGCGCAGGCACTGAAGCTTTCTTT. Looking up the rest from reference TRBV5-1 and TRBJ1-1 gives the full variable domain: KAGVTQTPRYLIKTRGQQVTLSCSPISGHRSVSWYQQTPGQGLQFLFEYFSETQRNKGNFPGRFSGRQFSNSRSEMNVSTLELGDSALYLCASSPGTGGAGTEAFFGQGTRLTVV.

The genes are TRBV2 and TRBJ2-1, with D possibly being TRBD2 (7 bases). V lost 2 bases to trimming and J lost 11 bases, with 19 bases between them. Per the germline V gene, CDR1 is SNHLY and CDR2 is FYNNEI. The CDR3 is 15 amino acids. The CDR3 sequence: CASSETRSGGGKQFF. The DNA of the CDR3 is TGTGCCAGCAGTGAAACGAGGAGTGGCGGGGGCAAGCAGTTCTTC.

The CDR3, as DNA: TGTGCCAGCAGGCACGAGGCGTCGGTAAATTCACCCCTCCACTTT. It is translated as CASRHEASVNSPLHF. The chain combines TRBV6-4 with TRBJ1-6; D remains unclear. V was cut by 6 bases and J by 7 bases, with 16 bases left in between. Germline CDR1 reads MRHNA; CDR2 reads SNTAGT. The CDR3 contains 15 residues.

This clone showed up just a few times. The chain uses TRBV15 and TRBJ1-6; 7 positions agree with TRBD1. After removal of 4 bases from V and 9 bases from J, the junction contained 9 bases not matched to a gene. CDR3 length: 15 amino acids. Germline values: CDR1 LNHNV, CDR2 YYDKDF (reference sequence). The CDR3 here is CATSTRQGIGSPLHF. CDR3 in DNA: TGTGCCACCAGCACCCGACAGGGTATAGGTTCACCCCTCCACTTT. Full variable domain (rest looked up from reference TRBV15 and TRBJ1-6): DAMVIQNPRYQVTQFGKPVTLSCSQTLNHNVMYWYQQKSSQAPKLLFHYYDKDFNNEADTPDNFQSRRPNTSFCFLDIRSPGLGDTAMYLCATSTRQGIGSPLHFGNGTRLTVT.

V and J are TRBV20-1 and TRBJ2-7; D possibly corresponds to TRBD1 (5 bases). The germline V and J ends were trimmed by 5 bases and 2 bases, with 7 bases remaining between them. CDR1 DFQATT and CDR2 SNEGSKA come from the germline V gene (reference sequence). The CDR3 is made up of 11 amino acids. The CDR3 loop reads CSAYRPYEQYF. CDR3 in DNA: TGCAGTGCTTACAGGCCCTACGAGCAGTACTTC.

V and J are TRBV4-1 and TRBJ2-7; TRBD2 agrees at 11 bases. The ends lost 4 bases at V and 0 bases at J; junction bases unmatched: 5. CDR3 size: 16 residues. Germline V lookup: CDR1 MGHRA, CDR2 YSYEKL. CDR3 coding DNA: TGCGCCAGCAGCCTGGGTCTAGCGGGGGGCTCCTACGAGCAGTACTTC. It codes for CASSLGLAGGSYEQYF.

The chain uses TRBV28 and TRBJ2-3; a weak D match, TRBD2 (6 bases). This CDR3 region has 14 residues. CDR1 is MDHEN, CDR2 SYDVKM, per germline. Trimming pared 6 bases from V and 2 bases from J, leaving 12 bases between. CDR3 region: CASRRAGTTDTQYF. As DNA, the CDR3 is TGTGCCAGCAGGCGGGCGGGGACCACAGATACGCAGTATTTT.

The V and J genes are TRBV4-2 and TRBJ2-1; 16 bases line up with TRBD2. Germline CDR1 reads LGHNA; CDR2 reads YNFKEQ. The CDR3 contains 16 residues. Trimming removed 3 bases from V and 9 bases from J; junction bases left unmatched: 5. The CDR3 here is CASSQGTSGGAAEQFF. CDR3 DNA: TGTGCCAGCAGCCAGGGGACTAGCGGGGGGGCGGCTGAGCAGTTCTTC.

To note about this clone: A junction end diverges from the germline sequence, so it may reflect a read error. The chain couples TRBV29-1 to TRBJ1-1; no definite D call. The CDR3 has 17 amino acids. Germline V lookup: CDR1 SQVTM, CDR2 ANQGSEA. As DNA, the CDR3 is TGCAGCGTTGAAGCCCCCCTTTCTCCTCAGGTAACCAGCATGACCCCTTTT. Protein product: CSVEAPLSPQVTSMTPF. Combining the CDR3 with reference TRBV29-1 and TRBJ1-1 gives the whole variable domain SAVISQKPSRDICQRGTSLTIQCQVDSQVTMMFWYRQQPGQSLTLIATANQGSEATYESGFVIDKFPISRPNLTFSTLTVSNMSPEDSSIYLCSVEAPLSPQVTSMTPFGQGTRLTVV.

CDR3 residues: CASSLFAGSGYTF. Here the CDR3 DNA reads TGTGCCAGCAGCTTATTTGCGGGCAGTGGCTACACCTTC. V usage is TRBV7-2 and J usage is TRBJ1-2, with D unclear. The CDR3 length is 13 residues. The germline gives CDR1 SGHTA, CDR2 FQGNSA. Trimming left V 2 bases short and J 7 bases short, with 11 bases between.

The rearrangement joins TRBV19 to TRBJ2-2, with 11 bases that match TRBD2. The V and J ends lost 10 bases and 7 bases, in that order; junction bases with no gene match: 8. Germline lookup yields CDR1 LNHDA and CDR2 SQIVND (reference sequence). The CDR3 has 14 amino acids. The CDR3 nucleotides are TGTGCCACCATAGCGGGGGGGCTTGACGGGGAGCTGTTTTTT. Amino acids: CATIAGGLDGELFF.

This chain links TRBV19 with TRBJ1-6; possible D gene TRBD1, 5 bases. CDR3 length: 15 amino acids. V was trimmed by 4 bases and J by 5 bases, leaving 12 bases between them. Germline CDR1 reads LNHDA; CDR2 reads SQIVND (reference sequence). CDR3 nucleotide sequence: TGTGCCAGTAGTAATTCAGGGTCGGATAATTCACCCCTCCACTTT. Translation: CASSNSGSDNSPLHF. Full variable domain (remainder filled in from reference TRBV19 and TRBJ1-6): DGGITQSPKYLFRKEGQNVTLSCEQNLNHDAMYWYRQDPGQGLRLIYYSQIVNDFQKGDIAEGYSVSREKKESFPLTVTSAQKNPTAFYLCASSNSGSDNSPLHFGNGTRLTVT.

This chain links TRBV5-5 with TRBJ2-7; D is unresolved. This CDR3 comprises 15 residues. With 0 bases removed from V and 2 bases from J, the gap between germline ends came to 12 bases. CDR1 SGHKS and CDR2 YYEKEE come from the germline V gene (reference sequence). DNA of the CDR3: TGTGCCAGCAGCTTGGAGTTTATGAAGCCCTACGAGCAGTACTTC. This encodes CASSLEFMKPYEQYF.

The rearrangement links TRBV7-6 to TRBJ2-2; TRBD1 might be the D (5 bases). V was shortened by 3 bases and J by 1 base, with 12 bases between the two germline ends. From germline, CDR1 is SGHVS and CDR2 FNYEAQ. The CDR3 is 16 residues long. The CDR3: CASSFDFGQNTGELFF. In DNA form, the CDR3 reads TGTGCCAGCAGCTTCGATTTCGGACAGAACACCGGGGAGCTGTTTTTT.

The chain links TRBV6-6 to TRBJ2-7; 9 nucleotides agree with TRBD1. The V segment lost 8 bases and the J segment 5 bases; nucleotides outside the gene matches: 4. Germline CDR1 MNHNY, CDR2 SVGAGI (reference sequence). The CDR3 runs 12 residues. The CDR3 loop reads CASGGTGHEQYF. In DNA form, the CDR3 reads TGTGCCAGCGGCGGGACAGGGCACGAGCAGTACTTC.

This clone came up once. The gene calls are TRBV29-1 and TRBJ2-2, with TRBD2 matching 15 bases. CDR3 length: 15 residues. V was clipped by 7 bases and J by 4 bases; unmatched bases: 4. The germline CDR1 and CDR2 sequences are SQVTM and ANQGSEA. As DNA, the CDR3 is TGCAGCGGAACGGGACTAGCGGGGGGCACCGGGGAGCTGTTTTTT. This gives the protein CSGTGLAGGTGELFF.

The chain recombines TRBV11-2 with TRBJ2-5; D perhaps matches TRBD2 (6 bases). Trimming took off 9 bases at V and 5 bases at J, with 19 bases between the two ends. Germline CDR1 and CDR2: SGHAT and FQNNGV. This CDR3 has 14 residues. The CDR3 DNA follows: TGTGCCAGTAGGGACTCATCACGGCTTGAGACCCAGTACTTC. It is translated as CASRDSSRLETQYF.

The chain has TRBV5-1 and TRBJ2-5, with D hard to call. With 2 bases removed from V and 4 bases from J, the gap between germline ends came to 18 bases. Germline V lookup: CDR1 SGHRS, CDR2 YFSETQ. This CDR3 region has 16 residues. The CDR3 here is CASSLWARSLGETQYF. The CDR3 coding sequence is TGCGCCAGCAGCTTATGGGCCAGATCCTTAGGAGAGACCCAGTACTTC.

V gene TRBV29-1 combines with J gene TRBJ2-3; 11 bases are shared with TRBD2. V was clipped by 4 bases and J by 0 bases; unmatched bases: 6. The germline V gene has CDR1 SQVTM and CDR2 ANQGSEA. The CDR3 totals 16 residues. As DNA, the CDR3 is TGCAGCGTTGCTAGCGGGGGGACCTTTAGCACAGATACGCAGTATTTT. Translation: CSVASGGTFSTDTQYF.

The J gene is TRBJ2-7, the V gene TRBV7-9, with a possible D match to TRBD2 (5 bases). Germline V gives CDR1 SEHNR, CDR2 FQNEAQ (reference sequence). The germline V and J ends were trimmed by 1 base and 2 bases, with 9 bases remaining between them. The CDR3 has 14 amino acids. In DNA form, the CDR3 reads TGTGCCAGCAGCTTAGTTCGACTACCCTACGAGCAGTACTTC. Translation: CASSLVRLPYEQYF.

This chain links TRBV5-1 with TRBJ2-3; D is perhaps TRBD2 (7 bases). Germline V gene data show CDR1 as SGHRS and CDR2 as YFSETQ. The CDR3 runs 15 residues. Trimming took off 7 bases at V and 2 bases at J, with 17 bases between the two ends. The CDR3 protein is CASRNRGGDTDTQYF. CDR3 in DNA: TGCGCCAGCCGTAATAGAGGGGGGGACACAGATACGCAGTATTTT.

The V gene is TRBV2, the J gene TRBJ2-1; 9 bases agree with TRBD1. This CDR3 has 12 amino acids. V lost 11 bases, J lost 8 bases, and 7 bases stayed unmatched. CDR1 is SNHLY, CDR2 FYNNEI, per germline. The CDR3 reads CASQGAGDEQFF. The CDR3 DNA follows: TGTGCCTCACAGGGGGCGGGCGATGAGCAGTTCTTC. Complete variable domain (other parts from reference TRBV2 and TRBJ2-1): EPEVTQTPSHQVTQMGQEVILRCVPISNHLYFYWYRQILGQKVEFLVSFYNNEISEKSEIFDDQFSVERPDGSNFTLKIRSTKLEDSAMYFCASQGAGDEQFFGPGTRLTVL.

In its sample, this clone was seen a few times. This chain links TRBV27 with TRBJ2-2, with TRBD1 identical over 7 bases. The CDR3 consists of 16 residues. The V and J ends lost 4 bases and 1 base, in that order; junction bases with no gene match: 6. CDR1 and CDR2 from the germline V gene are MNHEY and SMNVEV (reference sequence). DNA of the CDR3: TGTGCCAGCAGTTACGTCGACAGGGTGAACACCGGGGAGCTGTTTTTT. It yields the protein CASSYVDRVNTGELFF.